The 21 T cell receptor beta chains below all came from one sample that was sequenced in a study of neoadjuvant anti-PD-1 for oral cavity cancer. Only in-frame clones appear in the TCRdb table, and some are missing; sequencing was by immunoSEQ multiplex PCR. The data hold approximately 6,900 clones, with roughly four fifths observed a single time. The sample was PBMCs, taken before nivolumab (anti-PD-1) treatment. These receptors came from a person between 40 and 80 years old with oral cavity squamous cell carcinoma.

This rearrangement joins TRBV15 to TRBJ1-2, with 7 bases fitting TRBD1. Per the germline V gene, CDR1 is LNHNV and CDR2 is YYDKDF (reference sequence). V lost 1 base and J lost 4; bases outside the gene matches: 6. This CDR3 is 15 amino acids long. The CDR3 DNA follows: TGTGCCACCAGCAGAGGCCCGGACAGGAGCTATGGCTACACCTTC. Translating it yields CATSRGPDRSYGYTF.

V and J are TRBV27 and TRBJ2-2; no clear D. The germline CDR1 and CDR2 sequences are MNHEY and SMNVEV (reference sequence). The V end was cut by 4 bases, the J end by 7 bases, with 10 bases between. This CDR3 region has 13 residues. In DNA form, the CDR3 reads TGTGCCAGCAGTTGGGCGGATATCGGGGAGCTGTTTTTT. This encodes CASSWADIGELFF.

CDR3 bases: TGTGCCAGCAGCCCCCGGGGCGGGAGGTTCCCAGATACGCAGTATTTT. Protein product: CASSPRGGRFPDTQYF. J is TRBJ2-3 and V is TRBV11-3; 8 bases map to TRBD2. Germline-derived CDR1 and CDR2 are SGHNT and YENEEA. V was pared by 5 bases and J by 4 bases, with 11 bases of the junction left unmatched. This CDR3 has 16 residues.

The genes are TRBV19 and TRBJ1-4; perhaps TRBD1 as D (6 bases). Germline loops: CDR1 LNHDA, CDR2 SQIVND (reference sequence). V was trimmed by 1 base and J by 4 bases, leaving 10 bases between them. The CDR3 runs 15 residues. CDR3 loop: CASSIGGQRNEKLFF. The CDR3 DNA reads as TGTGCCAGTAGTATAGGAGGACAGCGTAATGAAAAACTGTTTTTT.

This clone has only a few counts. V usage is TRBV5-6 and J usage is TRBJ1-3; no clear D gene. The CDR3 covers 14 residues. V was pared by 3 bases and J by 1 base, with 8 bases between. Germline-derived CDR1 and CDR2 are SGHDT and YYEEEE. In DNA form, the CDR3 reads TGTGCCAGCAGCTCTAAGAGTTCTGGAAACACCATATATTTT. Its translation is CASSSKSSGNTIYF.

The chain's CDR3 is CASGLSREPIYF. CDR3 nucleotide sequence: TGTGCTAGTGGTCTCAGTAGGGAGCCCATATATTTT. V and J are TRBV12-5 and TRBJ1-3; no firm D call. CDR1 is LGHNT, CDR2 FRNRAP, per germline. Trimming cost V 5 bases and J 11 bases, with 13 bases left between them. The CDR3 is made up of 12 amino acids.

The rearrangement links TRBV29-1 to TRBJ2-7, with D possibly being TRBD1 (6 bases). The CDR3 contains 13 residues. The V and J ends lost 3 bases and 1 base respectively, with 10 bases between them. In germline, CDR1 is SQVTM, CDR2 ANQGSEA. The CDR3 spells CSVELGQSYEQYF. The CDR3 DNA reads TGCAGCGTTGAGTTAGGACAGTCCTACGAGCAGTACTTC.

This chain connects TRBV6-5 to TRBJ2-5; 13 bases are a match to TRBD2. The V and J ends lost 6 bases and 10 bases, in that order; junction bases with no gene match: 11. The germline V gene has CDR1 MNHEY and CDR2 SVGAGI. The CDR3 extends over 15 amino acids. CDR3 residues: CASSIMTSGGPVQYF. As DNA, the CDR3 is TGTGCCAGCAGCATAATGACTAGCGGGGGGCCCGTCCAGTACTTC.

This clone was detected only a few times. CDR3 DNA: TGTGCCAGCAGCCCCGACGTGAGCTCCTACGAGCAGTACTTC. It translates to CASSPDVSSYEQYF. The chain couples TRBV9 to TRBJ2-7; no definite D call. Germline V CDR1 and CDR2: SGDLS, YYNGEE. The CDR3 totals 14 residues. Trimming removed 4 bases from V and 0 bases from J, with 11 bases in between.

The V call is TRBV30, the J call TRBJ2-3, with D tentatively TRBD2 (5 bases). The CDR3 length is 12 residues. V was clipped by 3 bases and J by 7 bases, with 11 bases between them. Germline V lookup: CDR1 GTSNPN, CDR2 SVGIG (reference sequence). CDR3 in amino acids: CAWRDLRNTQYF. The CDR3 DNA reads TGTGCCTGGAGGGACTTAAGAAATACGCAGTATTTT.

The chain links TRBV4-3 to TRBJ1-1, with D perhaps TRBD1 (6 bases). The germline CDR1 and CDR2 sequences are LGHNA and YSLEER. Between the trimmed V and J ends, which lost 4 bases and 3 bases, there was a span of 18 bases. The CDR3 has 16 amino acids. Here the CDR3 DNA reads TGCGCCAGCAGCCTCGGAGAGGGGGAGGGGCACACTGAAGCTTTCTTT. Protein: CASSLGEGEGHTEAFF.

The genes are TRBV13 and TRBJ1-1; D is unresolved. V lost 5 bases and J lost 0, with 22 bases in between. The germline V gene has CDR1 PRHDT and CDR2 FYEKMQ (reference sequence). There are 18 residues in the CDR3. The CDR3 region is CASSGPEQYFLVNTEAFF. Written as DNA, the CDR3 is TGTGCCAGCAGCGGCCCGGAACAATATTTTCTAGTGAACACTGAAGCTTTCTTT.

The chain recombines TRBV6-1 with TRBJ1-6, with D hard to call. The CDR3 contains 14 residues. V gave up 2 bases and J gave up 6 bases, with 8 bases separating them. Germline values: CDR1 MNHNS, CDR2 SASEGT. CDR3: CASSESGTNSPLHF. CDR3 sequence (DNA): TGTGCCAGCAGTGAATCCGGCACTAATTCACCCCTCCACTTT.

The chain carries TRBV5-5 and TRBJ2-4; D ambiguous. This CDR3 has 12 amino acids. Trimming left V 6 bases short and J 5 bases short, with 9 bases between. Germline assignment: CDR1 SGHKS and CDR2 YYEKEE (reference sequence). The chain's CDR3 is CASTPRENIQYF. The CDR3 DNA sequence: TGTGCCAGCACCCCCCGGGAAAACATTCAGTACTTC.

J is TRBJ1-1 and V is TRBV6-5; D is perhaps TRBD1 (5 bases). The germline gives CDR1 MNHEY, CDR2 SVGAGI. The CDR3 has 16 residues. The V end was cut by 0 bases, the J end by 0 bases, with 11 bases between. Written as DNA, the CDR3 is TGTGCCAGCAGTTACTCCAAGGGACTGATGAACACTGAAGCTTTCTTT. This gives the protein CASSYSKGLMNTEAFF.

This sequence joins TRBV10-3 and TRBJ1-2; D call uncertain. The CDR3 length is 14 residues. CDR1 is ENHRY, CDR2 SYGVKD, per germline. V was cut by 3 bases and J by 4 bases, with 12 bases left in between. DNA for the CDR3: TGTGCCATCAGTGACGGGCAGCTGGGCTATGGCTACACCTTC. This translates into CAISDGQLGYGYTF.

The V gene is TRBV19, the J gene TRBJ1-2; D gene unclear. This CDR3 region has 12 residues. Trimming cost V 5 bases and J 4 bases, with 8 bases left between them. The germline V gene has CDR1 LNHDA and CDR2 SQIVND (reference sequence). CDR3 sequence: CASSAVGYGYTF. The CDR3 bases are TGTGCCAGTAGTGCCGTCGGCTATGGCTACACCTTC.

The CDR3 spells CASSLGQGVNSPLHF. In DNA form, the CDR3 reads TGTGCCAGCAGCTTAGGACAGGGAGTCAATTCACCCCTCCACTTT. The J gene is TRBJ1-6, the V gene TRBV7-3, with TRBD1 matching over 8 bases. The CDR3 length is 15 residues. CDR1 and CDR2 (germline): SGHTA, FQGTGA. After removal of 2 bases from V and 7 bases from J, the junction contained 4 bases not matched to a gene.

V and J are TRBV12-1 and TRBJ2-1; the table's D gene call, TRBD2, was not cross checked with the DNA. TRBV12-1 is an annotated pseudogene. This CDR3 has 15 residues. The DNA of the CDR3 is TGTGCCAGCAGCTTTGGAGCCTACTCCTACAATGAGCAGTTCTTC. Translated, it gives CASSFGAYSYNEQFF.

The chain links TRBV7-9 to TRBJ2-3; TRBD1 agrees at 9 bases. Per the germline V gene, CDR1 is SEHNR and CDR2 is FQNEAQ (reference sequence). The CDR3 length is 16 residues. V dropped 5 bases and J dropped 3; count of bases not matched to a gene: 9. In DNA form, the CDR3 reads TGTGCCAGCAGCGGACGACAGGGGGATGTAACAGATACGCAGTATTTT. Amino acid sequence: CASSGRQGDVTDTQYF. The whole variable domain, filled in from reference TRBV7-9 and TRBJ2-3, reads DTGVSQNPRHKITKRGQNVTFRCDPISEHNRLYWYRQTLGQGPEFLTYFQNEAQLEKSRLLSDRFSAERPKGSFSTLEIQRTEQGDSAMYLCASSGRQGDVTDTQYFGPGTRLTVL.

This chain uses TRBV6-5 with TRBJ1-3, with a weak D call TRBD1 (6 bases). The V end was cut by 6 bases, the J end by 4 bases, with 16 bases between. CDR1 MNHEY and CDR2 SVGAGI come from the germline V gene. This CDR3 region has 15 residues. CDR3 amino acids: CASSAYQQGGNTIYF. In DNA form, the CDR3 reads TGTGCCAGCAGCGCTTATCAGCAGGGGGGAAACACCATATATTTT.